This T cell receptor beta chain was identified in a study of regulatory T cells in long-lasting Graves disease. This clonotype appeared many times. Its antigen remains unidentified. Time point specified: newly diagnosed GD, antithyroid drugs for less than 3 months. RNA extracted from PBMCs served as the sequencing template. Libraries of TCR beta came from iRepertoire HTBI primers plus Arm-PCR of CDR3 regions. TCRdb used MiXCR to reprocess the multiplex PCR reads, holding one entry per CDR3 protein. The sample includes around 450,000 distinct CDR3 sequences, 15% to 20% of them seen just once. V was cut by 8 bases and J by 3 bases, with 8 bases left in between. The CDR3 contains 11 residues. Germline CDR1 and CDR2: SNHLY and FYNNEI. Study observations and caveats: Lower TCR diversity characterized persistent Graves' patients relative to newly diagnosed patients.

These data were likewise used in another study, on T cells in Graves' hyperthyroidism and ophthalmopathy. That source adds: The study enrolled patients aged 18 to 65 with newly diagnosed hyperthyroidism of under 2 months' duration. Thyroid ultrasound, orbital computed tomography, clinical symptoms, and serum thyroxine and TRAb underpinned diagnoses. TCR CDR3 regions were first amplified by RT-PCR with HTBI primers.

The sample in question was peripheral blood mononuclear cells (PBMCs), obtained at new diagnosis, from a patient treated with antithyroid drugs. The sequence was collected from a middle-aged man with Graves disease. V usage is TRBV2 and J usage is TRBJ2-7; perhaps TRBD2 as D (5 bases). CDR3 nucleotides: TGTGCCAGCGGGAGCATCTACGAGCAGTACTTC. This codes for CASGSIYEQYF.